A single sample gave rise to the 29 T cell receptor beta chains below, sequenced in a study of blood T cell repertoires in COVID-19 (dated by TCRdb to about 2020). To prepare the library, the immunoSEQ multiplex PCR assay was applied. TCRdb took over this immuneACCESS table, retaining in-frame rearrangements with V and J assigned. Such tables are incomplete; in checked studies, under half of the missing clones stem from an unresolved V gene, and the remainder is unexplained. This sample is represented by about 45,000 clones; over 75% of them were singletons. Of the sample, 30% to 35% falls within the top ten clones. Sequencing was carried out using peripheral blood. Receptor source: a woman of 80 years or more with acute or convalescent COVID-19.

The V and J genes are TRBV2 and TRBJ2-1; 10 bases match TRBD2. The CDR3 runs 16 residues. Germline CDR1 SNHLY, CDR2 FYNNEI. The V segment lost 3 bases and the J segment 3 bases; nucleotides outside the gene matches: 5. The CDR3 protein is CASSELAGGGYNEQFF. The CDR3 nucleotides read TGTGCCAGCAGTGAGTTAGCGGGAGGTGGCTACAATGAGCAGTTCTTC.

This chain links TRBV4-1 with TRBJ2-2; possible D gene TRBD2, 5 bases. The germline CDR1 and CDR2 sequences are MGHRA and YSYEKL. The CDR3 loop spans 16 amino acids. The ends were cut back, 3 bases at V and 5 bases at J, with 16 bases in the middle. The CDR3 nucleotides are TGCGCCAGCAGCCAGGAAGTGAGGCCGGGGACCGGGGAGCTGTTTTTT. Its protein is CASSQEVRPGTGELFF.

V usage is TRBV5-1 and J usage is TRBJ1-5, with TRBD1 matching 8 bases. V lost 4 bases to trimming and J lost 7 bases; unmatched junction nucleotides: 7. Germline-derived CDR1 and CDR2 are SGHRS and YFSETQ. The CDR3 is made up of 14 amino acids. The DNA of the CDR3 is TGCGCCAGCAGCCCTTCAGGGGGCCAGCAGCCCCAGCATTTT. Translation: CASSPSGGQQPQHF.

This chain uses TRBV7-9 with TRBJ2-6, with 9 bases that match TRBD1. Germline V gene sequence: CDR1 SEHNR, CDR2 FQNEAQ (reference sequence). The junction had 8 bases not matched to a gene; V was cut back by 4 bases and J by 4 bases. This CDR3 has 17 residues. CDR3 in DNA: TGTGCCAGCAGCTCCGGGACAGGGCAGTACGGGGCCAACGTCCTGACTTTC. It codes for CASSSGTGQYGANVLTF.

The chain recombines TRBV5-1 with TRBJ2-2; weak D call: TRBD1 (5 bases). Germline V lookup: CDR1 SGHRS, CDR2 YFSETQ. Trimming removed 2 bases from V and 5 bases from J, with 10 bases in between. CDR3 length: 14 residues. The CDR3: CASSLMTATGELFF. The DNA of the CDR3 is TGCGCCAGCAGCTTAATGACAGCTACCGGGGAGCTGTTTTTT.

The genes are TRBV7-8 and TRBJ2-3; possibly TRBD1 for D (6 bases). Germline CDR1 reads SGHVS; CDR2 reads FQNEAQ. V lost 5 bases and J lost 6, with 9 bases in between. This CDR3 is 12 amino acids long. CDR3 residues: CASSRDRDTQYF. The CDR3 nucleotides are TGTGCCAGCAGCCGCGACAGGGATACGCAGTATTTT.

V gene TRBV7-2 combines with J gene TRBJ2-1; 10 nucleotides line up with TRBD2. The germline CDR1 and CDR2 sequences are SGHTA and FQGNSA. The ends lost 4 bases at V and 4 bases at J; junction bases unmatched: 7. This CDR3 region has 16 residues. CDR3 sequence: CASSSLAGGRYNEQFF. CDR3 in DNA: TGTGCCAGCAGCTCCTTAGCGGGAGGACGGTACAATGAGCAGTTCTTC.

This chain joins TRBV7-2 and TRBJ2-7; 9 nucleotides align to TRBD2. From germline, CDR1 is SGHTA and CDR2 FQGNSA. The ends lost 1 base at V and 2 bases at J; junction bases unmatched: 3. The length of the CDR3 is 15 residues. The CDR3 region is CASSLGAGGPYEQYF. The CDR3 DNA is TGTGCCAGCAGCTTAGGGGCGGGAGGGCCCTACGAGCAGTACTTC. The full variable domain, with the rest looked up from reference TRBV7-2 and TRBJ2-7, is GAGVSQSPSNKVTEKGKDVELRCDPISGHTALYWYRQSLGQGLEFLIYFQGNSAPDKSGLPSDRFSAERTGGSVSTLTIQRTQQEDSAVYLCASSLGAGGPYEQYFGPGTRLTVT.

This clone has only one observation. In DNA form, the CDR3 reads TGTGCCAGCAGCCCACAGGGGTATAGCAATCAGCCCCAGCATTTT. Residues: CASSPQGYSNQPQHF. The V and J genes are TRBV7-9 and TRBJ1-5, with 7 nucleotides matching TRBD1. Trimming at V came to 5 bases and at J to 0 bases, leaving 4 bases not matched to a gene. Germline CDR1 SEHNR, CDR2 FQNEAQ (reference sequence). This CDR3 is built from 15 residues.

The V gene is TRBV5-6, the J gene TRBJ2-7; 8 bases are a match to TRBD2. The germline V gene has CDR1 SGHDT and CDR2 YYEEEE. J was trimmed by 2 bases and V by 1 base; bases with no gene match: 5. The CDR3 has 15 amino acids. Here the CDR3 reads CASSLKPGGAYEQYF. Here the CDR3 DNA reads TGTGCCAGCAGCTTGAAACCGGGAGGGGCCTACGAGCAGTACTTC. Based on the CDR3 plus reference TRBV5-6 and TRBJ2-7, the full variable domain is DAGVTQSPTHLIKTRGQQVTLRCSPKSGHDTVSWYQQALGQGPQFIFQYYEEEERQRGNFPDRFSGHQFPNYSSELNVNALLLGDSALYLCASSLKPGGAYEQYFGPGTRLTVT.

V gene TRBV7-6 combines with J gene TRBJ2-7, with 10 bases aligning to TRBD1. The CDR3 covers 17 residues. Germline-derived CDR1 and CDR2 are SGHVS and FNYEAQ. The V and J ends lost 1 base and 6 bases, in that order; junction bases with no gene match: 12. The CDR3: CASSLGSLRQGAFEQYF. The CDR3 coding sequence is TGTGCCAGCAGCTTAGGGTCCCTCAGACAGGGGGCTTTCGAGCAGTACTTC.

The chain combines TRBV2 with TRBJ2-1; D remains ambiguous. V was pared by 3 bases and J by 10 bases, with 13 bases between. This CDR3 contains 13 residues. Germline V gene sequence: CDR1 SNHLY, CDR2 FYNNEI. DNA for the CDR3: TGTGCCAGCAGTGAGCTGGAGTTGAAGGAGCAGTTCTTC. Amino acids: CASSELELKEQFF.

The CDR3 region is CASSQDRVWETQYF. The CDR3 region has the DNA TGCGCCAGCAGCCAAGACAGGGTTTGGGAGACCCAGTACTTC. The rearrangement links TRBV4-1 to TRBJ2-5; D may be TRBD1 (5 bases). Trimming took off 0 bases at V and 5 bases at J, with 10 bases between the two ends. Germline V gene data show CDR1 as MGHRA and CDR2 as YSYEKL. This CDR3 has 14 residues.

The chain couples TRBV6-2 or TRBV6-3 to TRBJ1-1, with D unresolved. V was trimmed by 2 bases and J by 6 bases, leaving 10 bases between them. Germline CDR1 reads MNHEY; CDR2 reads SVGEGT. The CDR3 covers 13 residues. The CDR3 is CASSYQVPPEAFF. The CDR3 DNA reads TGTGCCAGCAGTTACCAGGTGCCACCTGAAGCTTTCTTT.

The J gene is TRBJ1-2, the V gene TRBV21-1; TRBD1, the D gene given by the table, was not confirmed from the DNA. TRBV21-1 is a pseudogene. This CDR3 is 18 amino acids long. CDR3 amino acids: CASSKLKQGEIRHYGYTF. CDR3 nucleotide sequence: TGTGCCAGCAGCAAATTAAAACAGGGGGAAATTCGACACTATGGCTACACCTTC.

There are a few counts of this clone. V and J are TRBV30 and TRBJ2-2; 11 bases map to TRBD2. In germline, CDR1 is GTSNPN, CDR2 SVGIG (reference sequence). Trimming at V came to 4 bases and at J to 9 bases, leaving 4 bases not matched to a gene. This CDR3 comprises 13 residues. CDR3 DNA sequence: TGTGCCTGGAAACTAGCGGGGGTTAGGGAGCTGTTTTTT. It yields the protein CAWKLAGVRELFF.

The V and J genes are TRBV7-2 and TRBJ2-3, with D possibly being TRBD2 (5 bases). Trimming pared 5 bases from V and 0 bases from J, leaving 6 bases between. The CDR3 is 13 amino acids. Germline V gene lookup returns CDR1 SGHTA and CDR2 FQGNSA. CDR3 sequence (DNA): TGTGCCAGCAGCAGGACTAGCACAGATACGCAGTATTTT. Protein product: CASSRTSTDTQYF.

This chain joins TRBV12-3 or TRBV12-4 and TRBJ2-3, with 8 bases that match TRBD2. Losses at the gene ends were 5 bases for V and 11 bases for J; bases not matched to a gene: 6. This CDR3 has 12 residues. The CDR3 DNA reads TGTGCCAGCAGTCTCCTAGCGGGCCAGCAGTATTTT. The encoded protein is CASSLLAGQQYF.

The table lists this clone with a count of one. This chain uses TRBV14 with TRBJ2-5; D possibly corresponds to TRBD2 (5 bases). The ends were cut back, 0 bases at V and 2 bases at J, with 13 bases in the middle. This CDR3 region has 16 residues. CDR1 is SGHDN, CDR2 FVKESK, per germline. CDR3 in amino acids: CASSQESGVSQETQYF. The CDR3 DNA follows: TGTGCCAGCAGCCAAGAAAGCGGAGTCTCACAAGAGACCCAGTACTTC.

V gene TRBV6-2 or TRBV6-3 combines with J gene TRBJ2-7, with D maybe TRBD1 (5 bases). This CDR3 comprises 15 residues. V was cut by 2 bases and J by 3 bases, with 14 bases left in between. The germline CDR1 and CDR2 sequences are MNHEY and SVGEGT. The CDR3 nucleotides are TGTGCCAGCAGTTACCACCGACAGCCGCACTACGAGCAGTACTTC. Translating gives CASSYHRQPHYEQYF.

This sequence joins TRBV3-1 (or the pseudogene TRBV3-2) and TRBJ2-7, with D hard to call. The germline V gene encodes CDR1 LGHDT and CDR2 YNNKEL (reference sequence). The CDR3 covers 12 residues. V lost 6 bases to trimming and J lost 6 bases, with 12 bases between them. CDR3 coding DNA: TGTGCCAGCAGTCGTCTAGGCAGCGAGCAGTACTTC. It yields the protein CASSRLGSEQYF.

The genes are TRBV3-1 (or the pseudogene TRBV3-2) and TRBJ2-4; D is perhaps TRBD1 (5 bases). Per the germline V gene, CDR1 is LGHDT and CDR2 is YNNKEL (reference sequence). V lost 1 base to trimming and J lost 3 bases, with 7 bases between them. This CDR3 comprises 14 residues. This CDR3 reads CASSQGTLKNIQYF. The CDR3 DNA follows: TGTGCCAGCAGCCAAGGGACACTCAAAAACATTCAGTACTTC.

The chain employs TRBV6-2 or TRBV6-3 and TRBJ1-2, with 9 positions matching TRBD1. The V gene end was trimmed by 2 bases and the J gene end by 11 bases; junction bases not matched to a gene: 9. The germline V gene encodes CDR1 MNHEY and CDR2 SVGEGT. The CDR3 contains 14 residues. In nucleotides, the CDR3 is TGTGCCAGCAGTTACAGCCGACAGGGGGGACCGTACACCTTC. It specifies CASSYSRQGGPYTF.

The table lists this clone with a count of one. CDR3 bases: TGTGCCAGCAGCCCTAGCGGGAGGGCCGTTTCCGGGGAGCTGTTTTTT. This sequence encodes CASSPSGRAVSGELFF. The chain is built from TRBV6-6 and TRBJ2-2, with 12 positions matching TRBD2. This CDR3 has 16 residues. In germline, CDR1 is MNHNY, CDR2 SVGAGI (reference sequence). V dropped 6 bases and J dropped 6; count of bases not matched to a gene: 8.

The chain uses TRBV5-1 and TRBJ1-1; possibly TRBD1 for D (6 bases). Germline V lookup: CDR1 SGHRS, CDR2 YFSETQ. The CDR3 consists of 14 residues. V gave up 2 bases and J gave up 0 bases, with 8 bases separating them. DNA of the CDR3: TGCGCCAGCAGCTTAGGGGGGGTGAACACTGAAGCTTTCTTT. As protein: CASSLGGVNTEAFF.

This clone was found a few times. V gene TRBV30 combines with J gene TRBJ2-1, with TRBD2 identical over 14 bases. Germline values: CDR1 GTSNPN, CDR2 SVGIG (reference sequence). CDR3 length equals 15 residues. Trimming removed 5 bases from V and 7 bases from J; junction bases left unmatched: 7. The CDR3 nucleotides are TGTGCCTGGGGGAGAGGGACTAGCGGGAGAAATGAGCAGTTCTTC. Amino acids: CAWGRGTSGRNEQFF.

The chain couples TRBV6-6 to TRBJ1-5; no clear D gene. Germline assignment: CDR1 MNHNY and CDR2 SVGAGI (reference sequence). The CDR3 covers 15 residues. V was clipped by 2 bases and J by 2 bases, with 10 bases between them. CDR3 region: CASSYLGSGNQPQHF. The CDR3 bases are TGTGCCAGCAGTTACCTTGGGAGTGGCAATCAGCCCCAGCATTTT.

This clone was counted a single time. This chain joins TRBV18 and TRBJ2-3; D possibly corresponds to TRBD1 (6 bases). From germline, CDR1 is KGHSH and CDR2 LQKENI. V lost 3 bases, J lost 5 bases, and 15 bases lay in between. The CDR3 spans 15 residues. CDR3 DNA: TGTGCCAGCTCACCGAGGGGGTCTCGAGTAGATACGCAGTATTTT. Its translation: CASSPRGSRVDTQYF.

V gene TRBV18 combines with J gene TRBJ2-1, with 10 bases identical to TRBD2. The CDR3 spans 15 residues. Germline V CDR1 and CDR2: KGHSH, LQKENI. J was trimmed by 9 bases and V by 0 bases; bases with no gene match: 5. The CDR3 sequence: CASSPPSGRAGEQFF. The CDR3 DNA is TGTGCCAGCTCACCACCAAGCGGGAGGGCCGGTGAGCAGTTCTTC.